This TCR beta chain was obtained from a study of ipilimumab plus nivolumab after autologous stem cell transplantation. Patients got 3 mg/kg IV nivolumab weeks 1, 4, 7, 10, then biweekly through week 26. Repertoires were generated with immunoSEQ multiplex PCR, while TCRdb's copy carries only in-frame clones and drops some. This table holds 20,000 to 25,000 clones, around 80% found once. This clonotype originated in a male donor with diffuse large B-cell lymphoma. The sequences come from PBMCs, collected in a trial of ipilimumab plus nivolumab as post-transplant consolidation.

CDR3 residues: CASTGLYGYTF. As DNA, the CDR3 is TGTGCCAGCACAGGGTTATATGGCTACACCTTC. This chain joins TRBV28 and TRBJ1-2; a possible D gene is TRBD1 (5 bases). Trimming took off 7 bases at V and 5 bases at J, with 8 bases between the two ends. The length of the CDR3 is 11 residues. The germline V gene has CDR1 MDHEN and CDR2 SYDVKM.